A single sample is the source of the 7 T cell receptor beta chains below, sequenced in a study of neurological immune-mediated disorders. TCRdb reprocessed the 5' RACE reads with MiXCR, giving one entry per CDR3 protein. Among about 49,000 distinct CDR3 sequences listed, 9% to 10% were seen once. As to time point: longitudinal time-point 1 (baseline). Sample: PBMCs. Receptor source: a woman between 35 and 50 years old in good health.

In this sample, this clonotype turned up many times. The chain uses TRBV12-3 or TRBV12-4 and TRBJ1-2, with D perhaps matching TRBD1 (5 bases). The CDR3 is 13 residues long. V lost 6 bases, J lost 5 bases, and 13 bases lay in between. CDR3 sequence (DNA): TGTGCCAGCAGCTTTACGGGGGGGTATGGCTACACCTTC. This sequence encodes CASSFTGGYGYTF.

This clonotype occurred many times. The J gene is TRBJ1-5, the V gene TRBV9; no reliable D call. V shed 0 bases and J shed 3 bases, with 7 bases lying between them. Germline CDR1 reads SGDLS; CDR2 reads YYNGEE. The CDR3 runs to 14 residues. The CDR3 nucleotides are TGTGCCAGCAGCGTAGAGGGATTCAATCAGCCCCAGCATTTT. It encodes CASSVEGFNQPQHF.

This clonotype was counted at least ten times. This sequence joins TRBV25-1 and TRBJ2-1, with 7 bases lining up with TRBD2. The germline V gene encodes CDR1 MGHDK and CDR2 SYGVNS. The CDR3 has 14 residues. The ends lost 5 bases at V and 5 bases at J; junction bases unmatched: 6. This CDR3 reads CASSRGEGHNEQFF. The CDR3 nucleotides are TGTGCCAGCAGTCGAGGGGAGGGCCACAATGAGCAGTTCTTC.

This clonotype was seen ten or more times. V usage is TRBV3-1 and J usage is TRBJ2-2; D ambiguous. Trimming took 5 bases from V and 2 from J, leaving 12 bases between them. CDR1 and CDR2 (germline): LGHDT, YNNKEL (reference sequence). The CDR3 has 15 residues. DNA for the CDR3: TGTGCCAGCAGCTCTCGGACGAGTAACACCGGGGAGCTGTTTTTT. This translates into CASSSRTSNTGELFF.

Ten or more counts support this clonotype. The gene calls are TRBV20-1 and TRBJ1-2; D might be TRBD1 (6 bases). The germline V gene encodes CDR1 DFQATT and CDR2 SNEGSKA (reference sequence). The CDR3 spans 12 residues. Trimming pared 3 bases from V and 6 bases from J, leaving 11 bases between. Here the CDR3 DNA reads TGCAGTGCTAGCCGACAGGCCAATGGCTACACCTTC. Translation: CSASRQANGYTF.

This clonotype came up many times. The chain employs TRBV7-3 and TRBJ2-3, with 7 bases fitting TRBD2. This CDR3 contains 15 residues. The J segment lost 4 bases and the V segment lost 4 bases, leaving 8 bases of the junction unmatched. Germline assignment: CDR1 SGHTA and CDR2 FQGTGA. The CDR3 protein is CASSSHGGWSDTQYF. The CDR3 coding sequence is TGTGCCAGCAGCTCCCACGGGGGGTGGTCAGATACGCAGTATTTT.

This clonotype was recorded many times. The J gene is TRBJ1-3, the V gene TRBV2; no firm D call. Per germline, CDR1 SNHLY and CDR2 FYNNEI. The V and J ends lost 2 bases and 0 bases respectively, with 14 bases between them. CDR3 length: 17 residues. CDR3 bases: TGTGCCAGCAGTGAAATGGTAGCGTTTCGCTCTGGAAACACCATATATTTT. Protein: CASSEMVAFRSGNTIYF.